The clone carrying this TCR beta chain has only a few counts. Its antigen is as yet unknown. The sample belongs to a study of persistence of HIV-infected CD4 T cells. An overlapping HIV-1 Gag peptide pool stimulated these cells at about 1 ug/peptide/mL. Sorting selected CD4+ T cells upregulating both CD40 ligand and CD69. The libraries were made with immunoSEQ version 4 in survey mode. The assay was immunoSEQ multiplex PCR, and TCRdb's table has in-frame clones only and misses some. The table has more than 8,500 clones, approximately 86% seen once. Findings and caveats of the study: TCRbeta richness was lower in CMV- and Gag-responding cells than in anti-CD3/anti-CD28-responding cells.

The CDR3 runs 16 residues. Germline V gene sequence: CDR1 SGDLS, CDR2 YYNGEE. J gave up 8 bases and V 1 base, and 10 bases lay outside the gene matches. The sequences come from CD4+ T cells sorted from PBMCs after approximately 20-hour stimulation, collected from a patient who received antiretroviral therapy. The origin of this receptor is an adult woman with HIV who was CMV-seropositive. The rearrangement links TRBV9 to TRBJ2-1; 9 bases line up with TRBD2. The CDR3 loop reads CASSVTAGLAIDEQFF. As DNA, the CDR3 is TGTGCCAGCAGCGTAACCGCGGGACTAGCTATCGATGAGCAGTTCTTC.